This TCR beta chain was obtained from a study of neurological immune-mediated disorders (dated by TCRdb to between 2018 and 2021). Regarding the complete study: Among the approximately 35 multiple sclerosis patients, 31 had relapsing-remitting MS and 3 had secondary progressive MS. Alongside PBMC samples, the set of 106 TCR-beta libraries contained longitudinal samples, technical triplicates, and paired CD4+ and CD8+ T-cell subsets that had been sorted. The study compared peripheral blood TCR-beta repertoires of HTLV-I-associated myelopathy (HAM/TSP) patients, multiple sclerosis patients and healthy controls using UMI-based sequencing. The cohort was made up of about 66 subjects, consisting of around 15 HAM/TSP patients, some 34 multiple sclerosis patients and roughly 20 healthy controls.

cDNA was synthesized by template-switch 5'RACE using a primer carrying a 10-nucleotide random unique molecular identifier by which each TCR transcript was tagged. Each sequencing run produced over 180 million TCR-beta sequences covering 15-18 subjects. The RNeasy kit was used for extraction of total RNA. TCR-beta VDJ regions were amplified with primers for the TCR constant region and the 5'RACE anchor, using the KAPA Real-time Library Amplification kit. A first PCR added sample indexes and Illumina adaptors, and a second PCR then raised library yield. After purification with Ampure beads, the TCR product of roughly 650 bp was size-selected on a 2% E-gel SizeSelection system. Before pooling, library quality was assessed on a Bioanalyzer, concentration was determined with Qubit, and library quantification was performed with the Kapa Library Quantification kit. An Illumina HiSeq 2500 sequenced the libraries paired-end 2 x 150 bp. To increase sequence diversity, 25-30% phiX was spiked into each library pool. The authors' analysis ran thus. The quality-filtered reads were processed with the UMI-based MiGEC pipeline, whose error correction step removed more than 80% of the raw TCR sequences. VDJ genes were aligned to IMGT germline references, and each clonotype was defined by a unique CDR3 amino acid sequence together with V-J genes. Clonal expansion, Shannon diversity and CDR3 relatedness (CalcPairwiseDistances, ClusterSamples) were evaluated with VDJtools, and phylogenetic trees were built with CLCbio workbench. Using coefficient-of-variation modelling across technical triplicates, the study counted a clone as expanded if it had at least 8 unique UMIs. The public reads were reprocessed in TCRdb via fastp at Q25 and MiXCR, keeping in-frame beta chains. Identical CDR3 protein sequences are pooled into one entry, listed with their most common genes and DNA. TCRdb's processing, not the authors', yielded these V and J calls. Recorded for this sample are tens of thousands of distinct CDR3 sequences; 1.9% of them occurred a single time. Clones ranked in the top ten supply around 2.1% of the sample.

This clonotype was counted ten times or more. The target of this receptor is not known. At one end the junction does not follow the germline gene, possibly because of a read error. Points the paper makes about the study in general: TCR clonal expansion was highest in HAM/TSP patients and lowest in MS patients, with MS patients falling below even healthy controls. Expanded clones from different subjects shared no identical CDR3 amino acid sequences, which suggests that TCR-beta repertoires were private in all groups. The MS cluster was not associated with any clinical or MRI features, and the authors stated that larger cohorts are needed. In phylogenetic analysis, the repertoires of 18 of 34 MS patients grouped into a cluster of related CDR3 sequences, which suggests a possible signature at the repertoire level.

For the unsorted PBMC libraries, 2 million PBMCs were stored in RNAlater at -80 degrees C until RNA extraction and were used to generate the libraries. Multiple sclerosis patients were enrolled in a US clinical protocol under which disease progression was evaluated by magnetic resonance imaging. PBMCs were separated from peripheral blood using Ficoll-Hypaque density gradient centrifugation and then cryopreserved in liquid nitrogen. The TCR comes from a woman in her forties with multiple sclerosis. Sequencing was performed on PBMCs.

The nucleotide sequence reads as follows: TGCAGTGCGAGAGACAGACGGACAACGAACACCGGGGAGCTGTTTTTT. The resulting protein is CSARDRRTTNTGELFF. Recombination connected TRBV20-1 to TRBJ2-2; perhaps TRBD1 is the D gene, with 5 bases matching. Per the germline V gene (reference sequence), DFQATT is the CDR1 and SNEGSKA is the CDR2. The CDR3, from cysteine to phenylalanine, totals 16 residues. Only the CDR3 DNA is retained, 48 bases long and in frame from the first base.